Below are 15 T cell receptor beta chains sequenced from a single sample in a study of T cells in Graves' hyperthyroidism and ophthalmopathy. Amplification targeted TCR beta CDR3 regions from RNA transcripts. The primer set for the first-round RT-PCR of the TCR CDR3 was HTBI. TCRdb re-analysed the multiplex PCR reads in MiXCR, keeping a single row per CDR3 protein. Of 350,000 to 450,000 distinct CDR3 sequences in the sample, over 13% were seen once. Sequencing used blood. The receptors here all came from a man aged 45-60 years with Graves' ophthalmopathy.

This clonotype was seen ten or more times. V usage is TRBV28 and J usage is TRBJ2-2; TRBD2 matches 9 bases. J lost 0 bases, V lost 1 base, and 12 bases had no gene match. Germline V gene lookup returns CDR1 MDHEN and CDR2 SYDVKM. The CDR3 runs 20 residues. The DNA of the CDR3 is TGTGCCAGCAGTTTATCTTTCCTGACTAGCGGAGGAGCGAACACCGGGGAGCTGTTTTTT. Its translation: CASSLSFLTSGGANTGELFF.

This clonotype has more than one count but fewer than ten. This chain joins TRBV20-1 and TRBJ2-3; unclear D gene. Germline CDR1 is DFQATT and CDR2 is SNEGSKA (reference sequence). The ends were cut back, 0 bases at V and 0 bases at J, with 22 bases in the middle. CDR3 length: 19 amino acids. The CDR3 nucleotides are TGCAGTGCTAGAGACCCCCGAAGAATAGGTCCCTCTAGCACAGATACGCAGTATTTT. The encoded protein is CSARDPRRIGPSSTDTQYF.

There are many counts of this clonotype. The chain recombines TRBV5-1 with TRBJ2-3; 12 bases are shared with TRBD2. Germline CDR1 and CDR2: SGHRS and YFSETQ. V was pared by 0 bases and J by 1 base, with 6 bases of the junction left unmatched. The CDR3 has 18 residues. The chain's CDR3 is CASSLGRLAGAGTDTQYF. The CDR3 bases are TGCGCCAGCAGCTTGGGCCGACTAGCGGGAGCTGGCACAGATACGCAGTATTTT.

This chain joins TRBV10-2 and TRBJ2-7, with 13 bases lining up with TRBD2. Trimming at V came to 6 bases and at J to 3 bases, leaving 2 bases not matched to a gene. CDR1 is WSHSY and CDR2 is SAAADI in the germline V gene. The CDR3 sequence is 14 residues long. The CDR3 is CASRGLAGRYEQYF. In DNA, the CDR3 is TGCGCCAGCAGGGGACTAGCGGGGCGCTACGAGCAGTACTTC.

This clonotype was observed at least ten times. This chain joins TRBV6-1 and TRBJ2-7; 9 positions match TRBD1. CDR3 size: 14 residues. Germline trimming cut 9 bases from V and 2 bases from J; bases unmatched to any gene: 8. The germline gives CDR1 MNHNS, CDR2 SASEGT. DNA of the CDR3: TGTGCCAGTTATCGGACAGGGGCGACCTACGAGCAGTACTTC. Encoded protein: CASYRTGATYEQYF.

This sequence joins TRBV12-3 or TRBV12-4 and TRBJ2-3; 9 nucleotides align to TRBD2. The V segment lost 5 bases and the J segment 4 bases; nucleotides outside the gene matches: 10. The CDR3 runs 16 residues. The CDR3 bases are TGTGCCAGCAGTCCTAAGGGACTAGCATTAGCAGATACGCAGTATTTT. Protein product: CASSPKGLALADTQYF.

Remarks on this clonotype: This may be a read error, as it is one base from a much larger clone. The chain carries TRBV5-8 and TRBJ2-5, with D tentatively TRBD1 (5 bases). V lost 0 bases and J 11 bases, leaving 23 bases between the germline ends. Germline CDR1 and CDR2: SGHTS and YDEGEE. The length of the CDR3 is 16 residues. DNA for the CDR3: TGTGCCAGCAGCTTGGGAAAGACAGCAATCTTGGAGCCACAGTACTTC. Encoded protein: CASSLGKTAILEPQYF.

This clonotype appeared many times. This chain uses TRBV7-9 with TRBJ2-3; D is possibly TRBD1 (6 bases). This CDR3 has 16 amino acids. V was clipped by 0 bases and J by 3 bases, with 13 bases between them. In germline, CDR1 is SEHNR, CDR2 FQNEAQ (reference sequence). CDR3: CASSLARGWRTDTQYF. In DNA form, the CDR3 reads TGTGCCAGCAGCTTAGCTAGGGGGTGGAGAACAGATACGCAGTATTTT.

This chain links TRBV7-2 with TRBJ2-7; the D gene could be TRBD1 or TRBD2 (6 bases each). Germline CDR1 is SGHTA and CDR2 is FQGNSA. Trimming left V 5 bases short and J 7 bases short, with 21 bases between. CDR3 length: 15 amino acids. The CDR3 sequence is CASSTQAGGGREQYF. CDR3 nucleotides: TGTGCCAGCAGCACCCAGGCCGGAGGGGGTCGAGAGCAGTACTTC.

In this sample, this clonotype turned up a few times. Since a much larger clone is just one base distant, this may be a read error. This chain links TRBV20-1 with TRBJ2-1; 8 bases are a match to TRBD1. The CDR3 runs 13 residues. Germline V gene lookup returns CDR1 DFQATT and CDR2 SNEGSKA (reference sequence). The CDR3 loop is CSARADRVNEQSF. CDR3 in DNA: TGCAGTGCTAGAGCGGACAGGGTCAATGAGCAGTCCTTC.

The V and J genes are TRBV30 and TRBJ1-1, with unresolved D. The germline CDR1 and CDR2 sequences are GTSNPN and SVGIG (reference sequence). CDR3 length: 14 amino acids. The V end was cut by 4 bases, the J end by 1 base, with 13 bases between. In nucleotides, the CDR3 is TGTGCCTGGATACTATTGGTGGGGAACACTGAAGCTTTCTTT. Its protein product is CAWILLVGNTEAFF.

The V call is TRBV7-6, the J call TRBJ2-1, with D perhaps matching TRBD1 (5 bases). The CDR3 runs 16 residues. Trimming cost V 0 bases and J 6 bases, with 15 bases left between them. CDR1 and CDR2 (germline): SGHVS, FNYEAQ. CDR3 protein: CASSLAVGQGSNEQFF. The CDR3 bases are TGTGCCAGCAGCTTAGCGGTCGGGCAGGGCTCCAATGAGCAGTTCTTC.

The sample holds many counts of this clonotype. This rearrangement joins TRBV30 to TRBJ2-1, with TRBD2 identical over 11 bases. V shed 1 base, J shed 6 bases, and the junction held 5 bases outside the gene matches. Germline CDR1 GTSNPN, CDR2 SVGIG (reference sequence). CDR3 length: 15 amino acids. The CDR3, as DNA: TGTGCCTGGAGTGCCCTAGCGGGAGGTGGCAATGAGCAGTTCTTC. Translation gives CAWSALAGGGNEQFF.

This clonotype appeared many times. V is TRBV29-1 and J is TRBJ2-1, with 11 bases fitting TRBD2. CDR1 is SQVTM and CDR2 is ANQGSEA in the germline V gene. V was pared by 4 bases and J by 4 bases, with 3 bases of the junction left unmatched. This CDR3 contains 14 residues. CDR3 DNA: TGCAGCGTTGCCCCTAGCGGGAGGTACAATGAGCAGTTCTTC. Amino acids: CSVAPSGRYNEQFF.

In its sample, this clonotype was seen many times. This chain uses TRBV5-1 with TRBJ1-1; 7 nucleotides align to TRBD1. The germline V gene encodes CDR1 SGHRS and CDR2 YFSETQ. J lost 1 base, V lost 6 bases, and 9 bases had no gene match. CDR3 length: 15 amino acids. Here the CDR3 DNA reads TGCGCCAGCACCAACAACGAGGGGGCGAACACTGAAGCTTTCTTT. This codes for CASTNNEGANTEAFF.